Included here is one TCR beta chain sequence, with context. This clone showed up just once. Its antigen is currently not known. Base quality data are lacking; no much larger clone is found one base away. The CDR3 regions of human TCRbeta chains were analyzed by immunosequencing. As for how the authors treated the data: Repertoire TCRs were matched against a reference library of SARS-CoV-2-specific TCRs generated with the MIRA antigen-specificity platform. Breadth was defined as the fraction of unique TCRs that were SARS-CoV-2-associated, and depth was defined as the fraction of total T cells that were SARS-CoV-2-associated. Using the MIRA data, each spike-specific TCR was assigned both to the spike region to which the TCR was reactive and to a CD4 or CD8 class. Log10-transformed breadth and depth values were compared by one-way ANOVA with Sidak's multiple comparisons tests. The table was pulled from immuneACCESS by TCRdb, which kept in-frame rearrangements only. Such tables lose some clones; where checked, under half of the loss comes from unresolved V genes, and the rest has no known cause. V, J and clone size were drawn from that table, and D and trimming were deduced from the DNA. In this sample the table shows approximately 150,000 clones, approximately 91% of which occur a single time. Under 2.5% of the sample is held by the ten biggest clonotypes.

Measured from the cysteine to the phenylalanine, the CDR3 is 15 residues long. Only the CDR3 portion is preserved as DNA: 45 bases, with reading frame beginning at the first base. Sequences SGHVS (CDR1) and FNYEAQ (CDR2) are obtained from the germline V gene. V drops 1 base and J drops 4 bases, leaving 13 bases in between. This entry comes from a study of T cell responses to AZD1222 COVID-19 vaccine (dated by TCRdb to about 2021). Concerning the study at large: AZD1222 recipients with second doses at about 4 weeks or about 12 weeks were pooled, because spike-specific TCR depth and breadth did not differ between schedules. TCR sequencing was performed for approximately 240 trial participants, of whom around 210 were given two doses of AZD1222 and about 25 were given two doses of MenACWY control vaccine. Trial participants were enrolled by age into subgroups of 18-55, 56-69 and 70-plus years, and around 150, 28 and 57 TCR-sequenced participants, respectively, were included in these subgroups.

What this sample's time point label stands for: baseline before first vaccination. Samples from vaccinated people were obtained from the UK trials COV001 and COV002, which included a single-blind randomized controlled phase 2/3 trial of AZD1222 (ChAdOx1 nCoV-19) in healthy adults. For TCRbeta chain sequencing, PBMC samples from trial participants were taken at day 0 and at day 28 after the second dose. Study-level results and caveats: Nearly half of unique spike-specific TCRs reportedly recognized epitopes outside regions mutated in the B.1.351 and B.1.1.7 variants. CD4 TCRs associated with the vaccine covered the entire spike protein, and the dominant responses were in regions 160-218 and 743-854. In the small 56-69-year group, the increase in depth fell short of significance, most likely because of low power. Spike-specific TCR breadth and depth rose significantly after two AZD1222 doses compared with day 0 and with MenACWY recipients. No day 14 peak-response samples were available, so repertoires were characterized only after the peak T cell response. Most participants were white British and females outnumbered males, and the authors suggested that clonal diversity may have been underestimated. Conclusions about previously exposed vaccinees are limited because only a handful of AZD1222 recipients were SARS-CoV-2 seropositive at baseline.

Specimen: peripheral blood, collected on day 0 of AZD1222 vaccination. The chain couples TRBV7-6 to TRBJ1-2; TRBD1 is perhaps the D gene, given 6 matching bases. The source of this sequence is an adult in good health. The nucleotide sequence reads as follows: TGTGCCAGCAGCTTAGGCGGGGGCGAGCCCTATGGCTACACCTTC. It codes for CASSLGGGEPYGYTF.